A selection of T cell receptor beta chains follows, all from one sample in a study of T cell changes during pregnancy in multiple sclerosis. Here immunoSEQ multiplex PCR was the method, and the copy in TCRdb shows in-frame clones only, minus some. The table shows roughly 70,000 clones, with more than 85% occurring only once. The starting material was peripheral blood, obtained in the first trimester of pregnancy. These receptors were obtained from a female donor with multiple sclerosis, enrolled in a pregnancy study. Both conserved end residues are part of each CDR3. Clone size is shown for a subset of rows, as once, few, many or a class of expanded clone.

j_gene: TRBJ2-3
v_gene: TRBV19
abundance: -
CDR3aa: CASSIQGAADTQYF

j_gene: TRBJ2-3
v_gene: TRBV6-5
abundance: -
CDR3aa: CASSFSGASTDTQYF

j_gene: TRBJ2-2
v_gene: TRBV7-2
abundance: -
CDR3aa: CASSFGRVNTGELFF

j_gene: TRBJ1-2
v_gene: TRBV30
abundance: -
CDR3aa: CAWRGAGYGYTF

j_gene: TRBJ2-7
v_gene: TRBV19
abundance: -
CDR3aa: CASSIRRGPYEQYF

j_gene: TRBJ1-2
v_gene: TRBV6-1
abundance: few
CDR3aa: CASSGWDRGPDGYTF

j_gene: TRBJ2-1
v_gene: TRBV7-3
abundance: -
CDR3aa: CASSPLEGSYNEQFF

j_gene: TRBJ2-7
v_gene: TRBV5-1
abundance: -
CDR3aa: CASSLGGGYEQYF

j_gene: TRBJ2-3
v_gene: TRBV5-4
abundance: -
CDR3aa: CASSSGAGTDTQYF

j_gene: TRBJ1-1
v_gene: TRBV6-1
abundance: -
CDR3aa: CASSVSGGTEAFF

j_gene: TRBJ1-5
v_gene: TRBV2
abundance: -
CDR3aa: CASSLLLTDPPNQPQHF